This TCR beta chain derives from a study of T cells of healthy individuals (dated by TCRdb to about 2018). This clonotype was counted only a few times. The antigen it recognizes is unknown. No much larger clone exists at a distance of one base, and base qualities are not known. The library was built by means of 5' RACE. TCRdb names Illumina MiSeq as the instrument used. The public sequencing data were trimmed at Q25 with fastp and processed into clonotypes with MiXCR by TCRdb, which kept only in-frame beta chains. Here each entry gathers all rows of one CDR3 protein and keeps the most common genes and DNA. Within this sample are approximately 100,000 distinct CDR3 sequences, with approximately 15% of them counted one time only. The top ten clones comprise roughly 6.2% of the sample. Measured from the cysteine to the phenylalanine, the CDR3 is 15 residues long. The DNA shown is the 45-base CDR3, in frame from base 1. CDR1 and CDR2 (SGHAT, FQNNGV) derive from the germline V gene. For this chain, trimming is 5 bases at the V end and 7 bases at the J end, and the number of junction bases without a gene match is 13.

The chain is made from TRBV11-2 and TRBJ2-7, and 8 junctional nucleotides match TRBD2. This clonotype was obtained from a human donor in good health. The sequenced DNA is TGTGCCAGCAGCGGAGGTTTCGGGGGGGCTTTGGAGCAGTACTTC. Translated, this is CASSGGFGGALEQYF.